Following are 30 T cell receptor beta chains from one sample sequenced in a study of blood T cell repertoires in COVID-19. Method: immunoSEQ multiplex PCR; TCRdb's copy keeps in-frame clones and lacks some. This sample has approximately 210,000 clones, with approximately 85% found just once. Sequencing was carried out using peripheral blood. All receptors derive from a woman in her 70s with active or convalescent COVID-19.

The chain combines TRBV15 with TRBJ1-2; tentative D call: TRBD1 (6 bases). V gave up 5 bases and J gave up 0 bases, with 13 bases separating them. There are 15 residues in the CDR3. Germline V lookup: CDR1 LNHNV, CDR2 YYDKDF (reference sequence). The CDR3 DNA follows: TGTGCCACCAGCCGAGGGGGGGATACTAACTATGGCTACACCTTC. This codes for CATSRGGDTNYGYTF.

The chain couples TRBV5-6 to TRBJ2-7; D not resolved. This CDR3 is 15 amino acids long. V shed 2 bases and J shed 1 base, with 13 bases lying between them. Per germline, CDR1 SGHDT and CDR2 YYEEEE. The CDR3 here is CASSFGALRSYEQYF. As DNA, the CDR3 is TGTGCCAGCAGCTTCGGTGCGTTGCGGTCCTACGAGCAGTACTTC.

V is TRBV4-2 and J is TRBJ1-2; D is unresolved. The CDR3 loop spans 14 amino acids. CDR1 and CDR2 from the germline V gene are LGHNA and YNFKEQ. Trimming pared 0 bases from V and 5 bases from J, leaving 10 bases between. The CDR3 loop is CASSQDGRDYGYTF. DNA of the CDR3: TGTGCCAGCAGCCAAGATGGGCGAGATTATGGCTACACCTTC.

The chain is built from TRBV20-1 and TRBJ1-4; 9 bases agree with TRBD1. The V gene's germline CDR1 is DFQATT and CDR2 SNEGSKA (reference sequence). The junction had 7 bases not matched to a gene; V was cut back by 3 bases and J by 8 bases. CDR3 size: 14 residues. The CDR3 DNA is TGCAGTGCTAGTGCACGGACAGGGGTGGAAAAACTGTTTTTT. This gives the protein CSASARTGVEKLFF.

This sequence joins TRBV5-4 and TRBJ1-2, with 7 bases identical to TRBD1. Unmatched junction bases numbered 9, after V lost 1 base and J lost 6 bases. This CDR3 comprises 15 residues. Looked up from germline, CDR1 is SGHNT and CDR2 is YYREEE (reference sequence). In DNA, the CDR3 is TGTGCCAGCAGCTTGAGACAGGGCGGGAAAGATGGCTACACCTTC. Translated, it gives CASSLRQGGKDGYTF.

This clone rates as medium-sized (0.01 to 0.1%). V is TRBV6-1 and J is TRBJ1-5; D call uncertain. This CDR3 comprises 16 residues. Germline V CDR1 and CDR2: MNHNS, SASEGT. Trimming stripped 2 bases from V and 2 bases from J, with 13 bases between. CDR3 sequence (DNA): TGTGCCAGCAGTGAAAGCGCCGGGGAGGGCAATCAGCCCCAGCATTTT. Its translation: CASSESAGEGNQPQHF.

The chain joins TRBV3-1 (or the pseudogene TRBV3-2) to TRBJ2-5, with 14 bases fitting TRBD2. This CDR3 is 17 amino acids long. Trimming cost V 3 bases and J 2 bases; bases outside gene matches: 5. Germline CDR1 is LGHDT and CDR2 is YNNKEL (reference sequence). This CDR3 reads CASSHWGLAGEQETQYF. Written as DNA, the CDR3 is TGTGCCAGCAGCCATTGGGGACTAGCGGGAGAACAAGAGACCCAGTACTTC.

V gene TRBV19 combines with J gene TRBJ2-1; 9 bases agree with TRBD2. The V and J ends lost 6 bases and 0 bases, in that order; junction bases with no gene match: 15. Per germline, CDR1 LNHDA and CDR2 SQIVND (reference sequence). This CDR3 is built from 19 residues. For the CDR3, the DNA is TGTGCCAGTAGGAGCGGGGGGCAGCGGGAGAGATCCTCCTACAATGAGCAGTTCTTC. This sequence encodes CASRSGGQRERSSYNEQFF.

V gene TRBV4-1 combines with J gene TRBJ2-5; 8 bases fit TRBD2. V gave up 0 bases and J gave up 5 bases; unmatched junction bases: 17. This CDR3 spans 19 amino acids. CDR1 is MGHRA, CDR2 YSYEKL, per germline. The CDR3 bases are TGCGCCAGCAGCCAAGATCGTCAGGCGACGGGAGGGCCTAGGGAGACCCAGTACTTC. It specifies CASSQDRQATGGPRETQYF.

Turning to this clone: At one of its ends the junction is not consistent with the germline gene, which may arise from a read error. CDR3 amino acids: CASSPGGGNTDTQYF. The CDR3, as DNA: TGTGCTAGCAGCCCGGGGGGGGGCAACACAGATACGCAGTATTTT. The rearrangement links TRBV7-7 to TRBJ2-3; 8 positions agree with TRBD2. Germline V lookup: CDR1 SSHAT, CDR2 FNYEAQ (reference sequence). The CDR3 length is 15 residues.

The gene calls are TRBV19 and TRBJ1-2, with D unclear. There are 17 residues in the CDR3. Trimming shortened V by 3 bases and J by 5 bases, and 22 bases separated the two germline ends. Germline assignment: CDR1 LNHDA and CDR2 SQIVND (reference sequence). The CDR3 bases are TGTGCCAGTAGTATCCATTCGACCAGGCGACGTGGGTATGGCTACACCTTC. It specifies CASSIHSTRRRGYGYTF.

CDR3 nucleotides: TGTGCCAGCTCCGGGACAGGGAACACCGGGGAGCTGTTTTTT. Residues: CASSGTGNTGELFF. The chain carries TRBV11-1 and TRBJ2-2; 8 nucleotides agree with TRBD1. CDR1 and CDR2 from the germline V gene are SGHAT and FQDESV (reference sequence). The CDR3 extends over 14 amino acids. V dropped 8 bases and J dropped 1; count of bases not matched to a gene: 3.

The chain combines TRBV12-3 or TRBV12-4 with TRBJ2-7, with 7 positions matching TRBD1. This CDR3 spans 13 amino acids. J was trimmed by 2 bases and V by 6 bases; bases with no gene match: 4. As DNA, the CDR3 is TGTGCCAGCAGGAAGACAGGGACCTACGAGCAGTACTTC. Translated, it gives CASRKTGTYEQYF.

The chain links TRBV5-1 to TRBJ2-5, with 7 nucleotides matching TRBD1. The CDR3 extends over 15 amino acids. The junction had 15 bases not matched to a gene; V was cut back by 4 bases and J by 9 bases. Germline lookup yields CDR1 SGHRS and CDR2 YFSETQ. CDR3 sequence (DNA): TGCGCCAGCAGCGCGGAACAGGGGCGGGTTAGGGCCCAGTACTTC. This translates into CASSAEQGRVRAQYF. The variable domain in full, with the rest retrieved from reference TRBV5-1 and TRBJ2-5, is KAGVTQTPRYLIKTRGQQVTLSCSPISGHRSVSWYQQTPGQGLQFLFEYFSETQRNKGNFPGRFSGRQFSNSRSEMNVSTLELGDSALYLCASSAEQGRVRAQYFGPGTRLLVL.

This chain uses TRBV27 with TRBJ1-5; TRBD1 is a possible D gene (6 bases). The V end was cut by 5 bases, the J end by 10 bases, with 15 bases between. The CDR3 is 13 amino acids. Germline-derived CDR1 and CDR2 are MNHEY and SMNVEV (reference sequence). In DNA, the CDR3 is TGTGCCAGCAGTGACCGGGGGGCCCACCCCCAGCATTTT. Translation gives CASSDRGAHPQHF.

This clone has only a few counts. CDR3 region: CASSPSADHNQPQHF. The CDR3 nucleotides are TGTGCCAGCAGCCCCTCAGCGGACCACAATCAGCCCCAGCATTTT. The chain employs TRBV7-2 and TRBJ1-5; D is unresolved. Germline V CDR1 and CDR2: SGHTA, FQGNSA. The CDR3 is made up of 15 amino acids. V was trimmed by 5 bases and J by 3 bases, leaving 14 bases between them.

The V gene is TRBV19, the J gene TRBJ1-5; TRBD1 aligns across 7 bases. Trimming cost V 10 bases and J 3 bases; bases outside gene matches: 18. The CDR3 has 17 residues. Germline lookup yields CDR1 LNHDA and CDR2 SQIVND (reference sequence). The CDR3: CATRIRGRGPDNQPQHF. The CDR3 DNA is TGTGCCACCAGAATTAGGGGGCGCGGGCCGGACAATCAGCCCCAGCATTTT.

The CDR3 is CATSDPQGSQPQHF. CDR3 sequence (DNA): TGTGCCACCAGTGATCCACAGGGGTCTCAGCCCCAGCATTTT. V is TRBV24-1 and J is TRBJ1-5; 7 nucleotides match TRBD1. Germline CDR1 is KGHDR and CDR2 is SFDVKD. The trim removed 3 bases at V and 6 bases at J, leaving 4 bases unmatched. This CDR3 has 14 amino acids.

The chain recombines TRBV5-1 with TRBJ2-7, with 9 bases aligning to TRBD1. Per germline, CDR1 SGHRS and CDR2 YFSETQ. Losses at the gene ends were 8 bases for V and 2 bases for J; bases not matched to a gene: 11. CDR3 length: 15 amino acids. The CDR3 DNA is TGCGCCAGTAGGCGGACGGGACAGGGTGCCTACGAGCAGTACTTC. Its protein is CASRRTGQGAYEQYF.

CDR3 region: CASSPREGVNSPLHF. The DNA for the CDR3 is TGTGCCAGCAGCCCCAGGGAGGGGGTCAATTCACCCCTCCACTTT. The V gene is TRBV2, the J gene TRBJ1-6, with a possible D match to TRBD1 (6 bases). The CDR3 has 15 residues. V lost 6 bases and J 7 bases, leaving 16 bases between the germline ends. Germline V gives CDR1 SNHLY, CDR2 FYNNEI. Filled out from reference TRBV2 and TRBJ1-6, the complete variable domain reads EPEVTQTPSHQVTQMGQEVILRCVPISNHLYFYWYRQILGQKVEFLVSFYNNEISEKSEIFDDQFSVERPDGSNFTLKIRSTKLEDSAMYFCASSPREGVNSPLHFGNGTRLTVT.

Here the CDR3 reads CASSLGLYNEQFF. The CDR3 region has the DNA TGTGCCAGCAGTTTGGGGCTCTACAATGAGCAGTTCTTC. The rearrangement links TRBV27 to TRBJ2-1, with D possibly being TRBD1 (5 bases). V was cut by 3 bases and J by 3 bases, with 6 bases left in between. Looked up from germline, CDR1 is MNHEY and CDR2 is SMNVEV (reference sequence). This CDR3 contains 13 residues.

This clone was seen a few times. V and J are TRBV15 and TRBJ2-1, with D possibly being TRBD2 (6 bases). Trimming stripped 5 bases from V and 12 bases from J, with 26 bases between. Germline V gives CDR1 LNHNV, CDR2 YYDKDF (reference sequence). CDR3 length: 16 amino acids. CDR3 sequence reads: CATSVRNSRGPFGQFF. In nucleotides, the CDR3 is TGTGCCACCAGCGTTAGGAACTCGCGGGGACCTTTCGGGCAGTTCTTC.

The chain employs TRBV20-1 and TRBJ1-6; D is unclear. Germline assignment: CDR1 DFQATT and CDR2 SNEGSKA (reference sequence). This CDR3 is built from 16 residues. V dropped 3 bases and J dropped 0 bases, with 12 bases sitting between them. CDR3 in DNA: TGCAGTGCTAGTATGGGCTCAAGCTCCTATAATTCACCCCTCCACTTT. Translation: CSASMGSSSYNSPLHF.

The chain is built from TRBV15 and TRBJ2-2, with a possible D match to TRBD1 (6 bases). The CDR3 covers 16 residues. Trimming took off 0 bases at V and 5 bases at J, with 13 bases between the two ends. From germline, CDR1 is LNHNV and CDR2 YYDKDF (reference sequence). The CDR3 region has the DNA TGTGCCACCAGCAGAGAACACAGGGTGCGTACCGGGGAGCTGTTTTTT. Its translation: CATSREHRVRTGELFF.

About this clone: The same CDR3 is also encoded by other DNA sequences in this sample. J is TRBJ2-1 and V is TRBV7-9; D remains unclear. The CDR3 has 12 residues. Germline CDR1 reads SEHNR; CDR2 reads FQNEAQ (reference sequence). V lost 5 bases, J lost 2 bases, and 4 bases lay in between. CDR3 sequence: CASSPTYNEQFF. CDR3 in DNA: TGTGCCAGCAGCCCAACCTACAATGAGCAGTTCTTC.

In its sample, this clone was seen a few times. This chain links TRBV11-3 with TRBJ2-1; TRBD2 matches at 12 bases. Losses at the gene ends were 4 bases for V and 6 bases for J; bases not matched to a gene: 7. The germline gives CDR1 SGHNT, CDR2 YENEEA. There are 16 residues in the CDR3. This CDR3 is CASSSRLAGVSNEQFF. As DNA, the CDR3 is TGTGCCAGCAGCTCCAGACTAGCGGGGGTATCCAATGAGCAGTTCTTC.

The rearrangement uses TRBV18 and TRBJ1-1, with unresolved D. The CDR3 covers 14 residues. Between the trimmed V and J ends, which lost 4 bases and 0 bases, there was a span of 9 bases. Germline lookup yields CDR1 KGHSH and CDR2 LQKENI. The chain's CDR3 is CASSLTVMNTEAFF. Here the CDR3 DNA reads TGTGCCAGCTCACTAACAGTCATGAACACTGAAGCTTTCTTT.

This clone turned up a few times. This chain links TRBV7-9 with TRBJ2-5; maybe TRBD2 (6 bases). V lost 5 bases, J lost 4 bases, and 17 bases lay in between. Germline CDR1 and CDR2: SEHNR and FQNEAQ (reference sequence). The CDR3 sequence is 15 residues long. The CDR3 bases are TGTGCCAGCAGCCCGGCGGATGGAGGGAGAGAGACCCAGTACTTC. It translates to CASSPADGGRETQYF.

The chain joins TRBV6-2 or TRBV6-3 to TRBJ2-1, with TRBD2 matching over 14 bases. Germline V gene sequence: CDR1 MNHEY, CDR2 SVGEGT. V lost 5 bases and J lost 12; bases outside the gene matches: 15. This CDR3 contains 17 residues. The CDR3 nucleotides read TGTGCCAGCAGTCATGGGACTAGCGGGAGTGTATCTTCCGGGCAGTTCTTC. Residues: CASSHGTSGSVSSGQFF.

V is TRBV11-2 and J is TRBJ2-7; 9 nucleotides align to TRBD1. Germline V CDR1 and CDR2: SGHAT, FQNNGV. V dropped 4 bases and J dropped 0; count of bases not matched to a gene: 7. CDR3 length: 16 residues. For the CDR3, the DNA is TGTGCCAGCAGCTCGGGGACAGGGACGAGCTCCTACGAGCAGTACTTC. Translation: CASSSGTGTSSYEQYF.